This entry lists 21 T cell receptor beta chains sequenced from one sample in a study of T cells in Graves' hyperthyroidism and ophthalmopathy. TCR beta CDR3 sequences were amplified from RNA transcripts. The HTBI primer set was used in a first-round RT-PCR of the TCR CDR3. One entry per CDR3 protein results from TCRdb running MiXCR on the multiplex PCR reads. The sample shows a few hundred thousand distinct CDR3 sequences, roughly 14% of them seen only once. Sequencing used blood. These receptors were collected from a woman aged 18-29 years with Graves' hyperthyroidism that later progressed to Graves' ophthalmopathy.

The rearrangement joins TRBV4-1 to TRBJ2-1; possible D gene TRBD1, 6 bases. V lost 5 bases and J lost 15, with 20 bases in between. In germline, CDR1 is MGHRA, CDR2 YSYEKL. The CDR3 runs 13 residues. CDR3: CASSKQGTGSTFF. For the CDR3, the DNA is TGCGCCAGCAGCAAACAGGGAACAGGGAGTACGTTCTTC.

This clonotype was counted many times. One end of the junction is discordant with germline, which a read error may explain. V gene TRBV2 combines with J gene TRBJ2-1; unclear D gene. Germline values: CDR1 SNHLY, CDR2 FYNNEI. This CDR3 has 13 residues. CDR3 protein: CASSEDIYNEQFF. CDR3 sequence (DNA): TGTGCCAGCAGCGAAGACATATACAATGAGCAGTTCTTC.

This clonotype was recorded at least ten times. The J gene is TRBJ2-7, the V gene TRBV7-9; perhaps TRBD2 as D (5 bases). The CDR3 has 15 amino acids. Germline loops: CDR1 SEHNR, CDR2 FQNEAQ (reference sequence). Between the trimmed V and J ends, which lost 0 bases and 4 bases, there was a span of 13 bases. The CDR3 DNA reads TGTGCCAGCAGCTTAGCACACCGGGGAACTTACGAGCAGTACTTC. Its translation is CASSLAHRGTYEQYF.

The count of this clonotype is one. Possible read error: a much larger clone is one base away. The chain carries TRBV3-1 and TRBJ1-1; D unclear. CDR1 and CDR2 (germline): LGHDT, YNNKEL (reference sequence). The CDR3 spans 13 residues. CDR3 DNA sequence: TGTGCCAGCAGCCAAACCAGGTCGGCTGAAGCTCTCTTT. Its translation: CASSQTRSAEALF.

This clonotype was detected ten times or more. The chain joins TRBV27 to TRBJ2-5; TRBD1 matches 10 bases. CDR3 size: 15 residues. Germline CDR1 and CDR2: MNHEY and SMNVEV (reference sequence). The V segment lost 5 bases and the J segment 6 bases; nucleotides outside the gene matches: 9. The chain's CDR3 is CASSPRQGARQTQYF. The DNA of the CDR3 is TGTGCCAGCAGTCCCAGACAGGGGGCACGCCAGACCCAGTACTTC.

The chain employs TRBV19 and TRBJ2-1; possibly TRBD2 for D (7 bases). Deletions cut 2 bases from V and 0 bases from J, with 20 bases between. This CDR3 has 19 residues. CDR1 LNHDA and CDR2 SQIVND come from the germline V gene (reference sequence). DNA for the CDR3: TGTGCCAGTAGTATAAAGTTGGGGGGGCTAACAAGCTCCTACAATGAGCAGTTCTTC. Encoded protein: CASSIKLGGLTSSYNEQFF.

The chain carries TRBV6-2 or TRBV6-3 and TRBJ2-1; D gene uncertain. This CDR3 spans 15 amino acids. Germline V gives CDR1 MNHEY, CDR2 SVGEGT. Trimming pared 6 bases from V and 4 bases from J, leaving 16 bases between. The CDR3 spells CASSSYKDGYNEQFF. The CDR3, as DNA: TGTGCCAGCAGCTCCTACAAGGACGGATACAATGAGCAGTTCTTC.

This clonotype was seen repeatedly, ten times or more. The CDR3 spells CASSRKTSGTDTQYF. CDR3 DNA sequence: TGTGCCAGCAGCCGGAAGACTAGCGGCACAGATACGCAGTATTTT. The chain has TRBV7-6 and TRBJ2-3; 8 nucleotides align to TRBD2. The CDR3 is 15 amino acids. CDR1 is SGHVS, CDR2 FNYEAQ, per germline. Germline trimming cut 5 bases from V and 1 base from J; bases unmatched to any gene: 5.

This clonotype was picked up a small number of times. The gene calls are TRBV6-2 or TRBV6-3 and TRBJ2-7, with 8 bases lining up with TRBD2. This CDR3 has 15 residues. CDR1 is MNHEY, CDR2 SVGEGT, per germline. With 4 bases clipped from V and 3 bases from J, the junction kept 8 bases outside the gene matches. CDR3 nucleotides: TGTGCCAGCAGTTTCCTCACTAGCGGAAACTACGAGCAGTACTTC. This gives the protein CASSFLTSGNYEQYF.

The table lists this clonotype with many counts. The chain carries TRBV28 and TRBJ1-2; D is unclear. Germline assignment: CDR1 MDHEN and CDR2 SYDVKM. The CDR3 length is 13 residues. V lost 3 bases to trimming and J lost 4 bases, with 9 bases between them. CDR3 in DNA: TGTGCCAGCAGTTTCGGCAGGACCTATGGCTACACCTTC. Translated: CASSFGRTYGYTF.

This clonotype has ten or more counts. V gene TRBV11-2 combines with J gene TRBJ1-1; a possible D gene is TRBD1 (5 bases). The CDR3 loop spans 17 amino acids. Germline assignment: CDR1 SGHAT and CDR2 FQNNGV. Between the trimmed V and J ends, which lost 3 bases and 2 bases, there was a span of 19 bases. The CDR3 nucleotides are TGTGCCAGCAGCTTGAAAGTGGGTGGGGGGAGTAACACTGAAGCTTTCTTT. The encoded protein is CASSLKVGGGSNTEAFF. The variable domain in full, completed from reference TRBV11-2 and TRBJ1-1, reads EAGVAQSPRYKIIEKRQSVAFWCNPISGHATLYWYQQILGQGPKLLIQFQNNGVVDDSQLPKDRFSAERLKGVDSTLKIQPAKLEDSAVYLCASSLKVGGGSNTEAFFGQGTRLTVV.

Notes on this clonotype: The junction differs from germline at one of its ends, possibly a read error. This sequence joins TRBV13 and TRBJ1-1, with D tentatively TRBD1 (5 bases). This CDR3 has 14 residues. Germline V CDR1 and CDR2: PRHDT, FYEKMQ (reference sequence). The CDR3 sequence: CASSLRGPNAEAFF. CDR3 bases: TGTGCCAGCAGCTTAAGGGGACCGAACGCTGAAGCTTTCTTT.

The J gene is TRBJ1-5, the V gene TRBV20-1; a possible D gene is TRBD1 (5 bases). This CDR3 has 16 residues. Trimming took 3 bases from V and 0 from J, leaving 15 bases between them. Germline CDR1 is DFQATT and CDR2 is SNEGSKA (reference sequence). CDR3 sequence reads: CSASLPLGDSNQPQHF. DNA of the CDR3: TGCAGTGCTAGTCTCCCCTTGGGGGATAGCAATCAGCCCCAGCATTTT.

This clonotype came up many times. V usage is TRBV28 and J usage is TRBJ1-2; TRBD1 is a possible D gene (6 bases). V shed 5 bases and J shed 0 bases, with 16 bases lying between them. The CDR3 is 16 amino acids. Germline lookup yields CDR1 MDHEN and CDR2 SYDVKM. CDR3 protein: CASSIPDRHTNYGYTF. In DNA, the CDR3 is TGTGCCAGCAGTATCCCCGACAGGCATACTAACTATGGCTACACCTTC.

This clonotype has just a few counts. Germline is not matched at one junction end, which may reflect a read error. V is TRBV5-1 and J is TRBJ2-7; 7 bases map to TRBD1. This CDR3 has 15 residues. CDR1 SGHRS and CDR2 YFSETQ come from the germline V gene. In nucleotides, the CDR3 is TGCGCCAGCAGATTGGGACAGCTCATTTACTACGAGCAGTACTTC. This codes for CASRLGQLIYYEQYF.

This chain uses TRBV6-2 or TRBV6-3 with TRBJ2-3; unclear D gene. Germline CDR1 and CDR2: MNHEY and SVGEGT. Trimming took 0 bases from V and 2 from J, leaving 9 bases between them. The CDR3 contains 15 residues. CDR3 DNA: TGTGCCAGCAGTTACTCGACGTTTCTCACAGATACGCAGTATTTT. Protein product: CASSYSTFLTDTQYF.

The V gene is TRBV20-1, the J gene TRBJ1-5; D unclear. Per the germline V gene, CDR1 is DFQATT and CDR2 is SNEGSKA (reference sequence). V gave up 0 bases and J gave up 6 bases, with 18 bases separating them. There are 16 residues in the CDR3. The CDR3 sequence: CSARDETTLGGQPQHF. DNA for the CDR3: TGCAGTGCTAGAGATGAGACGACCCTAGGCGGTCAGCCCCAGCATTTT.

This clonotype was seen a handful of times. Possible read error: a much larger clone is one base away. The missing conserved phenylalanine or tryptophan at the end of this CDR3 makes a read error likely. The chain couples TRBV28 to TRBJ2-7, with TRBD1 identical over 9 bases. Germline V lookup: CDR1 MDHEN, CDR2 SYDVKM. This CDR3 is built from 15 residues. J was trimmed by 3 bases and V by 7 bases; bases with no gene match: 10. The DNA for the CDR3 is TGTGCCAGCAAGCTTAAGGGACAGGGTGTCTACGAGCAGTACCTC. Protein sequence: CASKLKGQGVYEQYL.

This clonotype appeared a few times. The chain recombines TRBV19 with TRBJ2-7; 11 bases fit TRBD1. The length of the CDR3 is 13 residues. CDR1 LNHDA and CDR2 SQIVND come from the germline V gene (reference sequence). After removal of 9 bases from V and 4 bases from J, the junction contained 5 bases not matched to a gene. The chain's CDR3 is CASRDRGRYEQYF. Written as DNA, the CDR3 is TGTGCCAGCCGGGACAGGGGGAGGTACGAGCAGTACTTC.

This clonotype was seen many times. The chain couples TRBV2 to TRBJ2-7, with a possible D match to TRBD2 (6 bases). Germline loops: CDR1 SNHLY, CDR2 FYNNEI. The CDR3 is made up of 14 amino acids. The V and J ends lost 5 bases and 6 bases respectively, with 17 bases between them. The CDR3 DNA is TGTGCCAGCAGTTACGAGGAGGGTACAAGCGAGCAGTACTTC. Its protein is CASSYEEGTSEQYF.

In the case of this clonotype: This may be a read error, as it is one base from a much larger clone. V and J are TRBV27 and TRBJ2-1; 7 bases agree with TRBD2. CDR1 is MNHEY and CDR2 is SMNVEV in the germline V gene (reference sequence). This CDR3 has 15 amino acids. The DNA of the CDR3 is TGTGCCAGCAGTTTATCGACTAGCTCCACAAATGAGCAGCTCTTC. Its protein product is CASSLSTSSTNEQLF.